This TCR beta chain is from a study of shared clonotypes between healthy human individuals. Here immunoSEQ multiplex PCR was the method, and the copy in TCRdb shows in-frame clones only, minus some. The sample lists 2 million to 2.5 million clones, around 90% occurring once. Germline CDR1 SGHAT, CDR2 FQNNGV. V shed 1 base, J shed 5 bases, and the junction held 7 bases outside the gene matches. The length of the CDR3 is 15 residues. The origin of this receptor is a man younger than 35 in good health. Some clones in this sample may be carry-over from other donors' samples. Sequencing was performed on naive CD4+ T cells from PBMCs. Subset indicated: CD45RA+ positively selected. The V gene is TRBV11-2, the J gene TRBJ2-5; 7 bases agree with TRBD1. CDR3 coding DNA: TGTGCCAGCAGCTTAGGACAGGGTCTAATGGAGACCCAGTACTTC. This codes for CASSLGQGLMETQYF.